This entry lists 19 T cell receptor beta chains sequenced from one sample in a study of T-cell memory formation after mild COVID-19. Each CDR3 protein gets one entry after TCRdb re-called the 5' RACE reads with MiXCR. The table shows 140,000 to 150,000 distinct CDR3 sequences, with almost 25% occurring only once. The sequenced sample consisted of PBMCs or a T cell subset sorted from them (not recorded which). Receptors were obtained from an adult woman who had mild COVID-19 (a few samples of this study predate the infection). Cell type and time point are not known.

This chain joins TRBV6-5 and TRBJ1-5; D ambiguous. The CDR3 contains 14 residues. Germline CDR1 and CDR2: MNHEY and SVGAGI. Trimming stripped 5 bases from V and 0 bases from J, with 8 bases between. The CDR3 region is CASSMGFSNQPQHF. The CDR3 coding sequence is TGTGCCAGCAGTATGGGGTTTAGCAATCAGCCCCAGCATTTT.

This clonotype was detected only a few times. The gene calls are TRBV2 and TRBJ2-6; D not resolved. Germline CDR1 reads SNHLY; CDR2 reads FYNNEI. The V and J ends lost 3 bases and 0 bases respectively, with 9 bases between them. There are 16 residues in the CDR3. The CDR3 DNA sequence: TGTGCCAGCAGTGAGGACCCGATCTCTGGGGCCAACGTCCTGACTTTC. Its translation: CASSEDPISGANVLTF.

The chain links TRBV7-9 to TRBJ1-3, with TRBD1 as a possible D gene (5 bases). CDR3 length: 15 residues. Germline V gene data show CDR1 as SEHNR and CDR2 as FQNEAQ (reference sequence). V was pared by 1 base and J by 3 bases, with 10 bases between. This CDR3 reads CASSLGRRDGNTIYF. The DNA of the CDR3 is TGTGCCAGCAGCTTAGGTCGCAGGGATGGAAACACCATATATTTT.

CDR3 sequence: CASSPWDTPVYEQYF. The CDR3 coding sequence is TGTGCCAGCAGCCCCTGGGACACCCCCGTCTACGAGCAGTACTTC. This chain joins TRBV7-9 and TRBJ2-7, with D possibly being TRBD1 (6 bases). Germline V lookup: CDR1 SEHNR, CDR2 FQNEAQ (reference sequence). V lost 5 bases and J 3 bases, leaving 17 bases between the germline ends. The CDR3 has 15 amino acids.

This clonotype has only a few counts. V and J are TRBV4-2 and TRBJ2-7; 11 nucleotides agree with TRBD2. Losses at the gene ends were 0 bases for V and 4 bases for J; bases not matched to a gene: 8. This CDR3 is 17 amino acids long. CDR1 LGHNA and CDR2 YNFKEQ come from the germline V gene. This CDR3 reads CASSQDFTSGRVYEQYF. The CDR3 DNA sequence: TGTGCCAGCAGCCAAGATTTCACTAGCGGGAGAGTGTACGAGCAGTACTTC.

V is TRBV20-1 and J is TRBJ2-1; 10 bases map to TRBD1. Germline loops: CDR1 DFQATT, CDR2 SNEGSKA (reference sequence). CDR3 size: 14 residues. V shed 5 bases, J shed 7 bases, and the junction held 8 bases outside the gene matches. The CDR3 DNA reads TGCAGTGCTCCCGGACAGGGGGAGGGGAATGAGCAGTTCTTC. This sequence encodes CSAPGQGEGNEQFF.

The CDR3 spells CASTLTGLEQFF. CDR3 DNA sequence: TGTGCCAGCACCTTGACAGGGCTTGAGCAGTTCTTC. V and J are TRBV9 and TRBJ2-1; 7 bases are shared with TRBD1. CDR1 and CDR2 (germline): SGDLS, YYNGEE. Losses at the gene ends were 6 bases for V and 9 bases for J; bases not matched to a gene: 6. This CDR3 region has 12 residues.

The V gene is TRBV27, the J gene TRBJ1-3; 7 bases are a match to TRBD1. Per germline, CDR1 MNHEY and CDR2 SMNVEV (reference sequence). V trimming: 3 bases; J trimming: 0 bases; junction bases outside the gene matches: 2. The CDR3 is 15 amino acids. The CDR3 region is CASSLTGSSGNTIYF. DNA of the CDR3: TGTGCCAGCAGTTTGACAGGGTCCTCTGGAAACACCATATATTTT.

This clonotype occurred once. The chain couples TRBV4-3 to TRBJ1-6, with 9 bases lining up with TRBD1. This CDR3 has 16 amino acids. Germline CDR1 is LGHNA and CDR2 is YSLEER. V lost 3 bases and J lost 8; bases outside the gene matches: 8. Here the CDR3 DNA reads TGCGCCAGCAGCCAGAGCGACAGGGGGACATATTCACCCCTCCACTTT. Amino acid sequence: CASSQSDRGTYSPLHF.

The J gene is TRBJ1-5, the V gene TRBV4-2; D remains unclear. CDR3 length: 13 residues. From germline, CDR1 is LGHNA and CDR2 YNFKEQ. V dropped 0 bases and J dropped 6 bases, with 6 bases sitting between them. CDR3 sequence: CASSQEAGQPQHF. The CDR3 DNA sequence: TGTGCCAGCAGCCAAGAAGCGGGTCAGCCCCAGCATTTT.

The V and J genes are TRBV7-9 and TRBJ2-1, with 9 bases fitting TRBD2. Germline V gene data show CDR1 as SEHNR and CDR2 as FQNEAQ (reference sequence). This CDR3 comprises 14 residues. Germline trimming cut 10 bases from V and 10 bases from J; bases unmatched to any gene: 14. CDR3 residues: CAIRASGAALEQFF. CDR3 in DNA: TGTGCCATCCGGGCTAGCGGGGCCGCGTTGGAGCAGTTCTTC.

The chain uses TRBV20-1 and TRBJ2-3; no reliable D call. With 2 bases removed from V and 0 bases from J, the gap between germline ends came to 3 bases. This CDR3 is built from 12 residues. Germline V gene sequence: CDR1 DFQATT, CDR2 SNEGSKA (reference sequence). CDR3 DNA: TGCAGTGCTAGACATAGCACAGATACGCAGTATTTT. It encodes CSARHSTDTQYF.

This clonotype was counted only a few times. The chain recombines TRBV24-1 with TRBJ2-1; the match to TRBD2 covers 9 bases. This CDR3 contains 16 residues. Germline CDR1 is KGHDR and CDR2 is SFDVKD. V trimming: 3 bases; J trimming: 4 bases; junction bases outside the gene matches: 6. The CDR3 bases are TGTGCCACCAGTGATATTCTAGCGGGGTCGTACAATGAGCAGTTCTTC. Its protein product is CATSDILAGSYNEQFF.

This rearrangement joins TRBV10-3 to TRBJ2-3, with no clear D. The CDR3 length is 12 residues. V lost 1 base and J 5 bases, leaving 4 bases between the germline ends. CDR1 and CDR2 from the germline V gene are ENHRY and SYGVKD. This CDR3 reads CAISEFGDTQYF. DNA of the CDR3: TGTGCCATCAGTGAGTTTGGAGATACGCAGTATTTT.

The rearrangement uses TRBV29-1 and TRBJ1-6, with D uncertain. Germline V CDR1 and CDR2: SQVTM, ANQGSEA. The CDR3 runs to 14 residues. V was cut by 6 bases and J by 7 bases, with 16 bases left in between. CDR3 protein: CSVPGPSSNSPLHF. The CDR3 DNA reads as TGCAGCGTGCCCGGACCTTCCAGCAATTCACCCCTCCACTTT. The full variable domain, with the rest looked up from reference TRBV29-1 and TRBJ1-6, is SAVISQKPSRDICQRGTSLTIQCQVDSQVTMMFWYRQQPGQSLTLIATANQGSEATYESGFVIDKFPISRPNLTFSTLTVSNMSPEDSSIYLCSVPGPSSNSPLHFGNGTRLTVT.

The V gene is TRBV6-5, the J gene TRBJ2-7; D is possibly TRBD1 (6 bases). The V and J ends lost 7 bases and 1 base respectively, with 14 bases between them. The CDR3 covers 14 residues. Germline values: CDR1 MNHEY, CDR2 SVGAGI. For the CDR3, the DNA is TGTGCCAGCACTGAGCCGGGACAATCCTACGAGCAGTACTTC. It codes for CASTEPGQSYEQYF.

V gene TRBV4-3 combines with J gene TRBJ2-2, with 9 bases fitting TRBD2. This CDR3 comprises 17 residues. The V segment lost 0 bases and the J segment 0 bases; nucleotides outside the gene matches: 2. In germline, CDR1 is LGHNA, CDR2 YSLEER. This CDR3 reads CASSQDLAGPNTGELFF. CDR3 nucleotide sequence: TGCGCCAGCAGCCAAGATCTAGCGGGACCGAACACCGGGGAGCTGTTTTTT.

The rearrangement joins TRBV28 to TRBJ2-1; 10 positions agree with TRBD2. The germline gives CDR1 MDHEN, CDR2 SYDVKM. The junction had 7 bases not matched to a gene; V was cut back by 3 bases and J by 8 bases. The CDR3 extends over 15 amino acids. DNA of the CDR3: TGTGCCAGCAGTTTGGGAACTAGCGGGGTATATGAGCAGTTCTTC. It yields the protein CASSLGTSGVYEQFF.

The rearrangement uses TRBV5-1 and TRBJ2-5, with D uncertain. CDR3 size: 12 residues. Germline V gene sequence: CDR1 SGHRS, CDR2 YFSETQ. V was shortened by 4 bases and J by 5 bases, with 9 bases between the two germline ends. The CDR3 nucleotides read TGCGCCAGCAGCCTCTTTGGCGAGACCCAGTACTTC. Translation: CASSLFGETQYF.